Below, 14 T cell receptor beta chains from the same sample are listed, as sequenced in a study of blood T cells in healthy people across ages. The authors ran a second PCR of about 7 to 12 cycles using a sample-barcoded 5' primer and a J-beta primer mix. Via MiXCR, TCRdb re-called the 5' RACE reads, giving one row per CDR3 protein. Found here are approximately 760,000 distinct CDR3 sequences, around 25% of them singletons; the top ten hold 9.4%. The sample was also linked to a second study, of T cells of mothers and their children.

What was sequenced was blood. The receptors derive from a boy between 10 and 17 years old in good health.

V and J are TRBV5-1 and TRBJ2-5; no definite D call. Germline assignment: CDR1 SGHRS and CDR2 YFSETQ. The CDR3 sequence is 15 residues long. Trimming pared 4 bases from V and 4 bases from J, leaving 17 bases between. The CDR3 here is CASSATSLGRETQYF. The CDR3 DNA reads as TGCGCCAGCAGCGCAACCTCTTTAGGTCGAGAGACCCAGTACTTC.

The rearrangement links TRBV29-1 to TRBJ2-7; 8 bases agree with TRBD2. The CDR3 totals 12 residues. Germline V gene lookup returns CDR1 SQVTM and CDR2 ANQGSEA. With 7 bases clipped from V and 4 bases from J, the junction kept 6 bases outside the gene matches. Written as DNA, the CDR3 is TGCAGCGGACGGGAGGGCCTGTACGAGCAGTACTTC. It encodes CSGREGLYEQYF.

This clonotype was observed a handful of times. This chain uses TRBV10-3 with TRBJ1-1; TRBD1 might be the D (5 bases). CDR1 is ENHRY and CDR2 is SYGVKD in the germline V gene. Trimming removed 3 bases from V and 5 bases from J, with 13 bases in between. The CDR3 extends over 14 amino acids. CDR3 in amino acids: CAISEIGGGTEAFF. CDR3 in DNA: TGTGCCATCAGTGAAATTGGGGGTGGGACTGAAGCTTTCTTT.

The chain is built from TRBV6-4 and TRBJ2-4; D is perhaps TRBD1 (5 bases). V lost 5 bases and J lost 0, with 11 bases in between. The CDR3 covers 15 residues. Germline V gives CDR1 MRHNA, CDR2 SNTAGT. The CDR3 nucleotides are TGTGCCAGCAGTCGCAGGGAATTAGCCAAAAACATTCAGTACTTC. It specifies CASSRRELAKNIQYF.

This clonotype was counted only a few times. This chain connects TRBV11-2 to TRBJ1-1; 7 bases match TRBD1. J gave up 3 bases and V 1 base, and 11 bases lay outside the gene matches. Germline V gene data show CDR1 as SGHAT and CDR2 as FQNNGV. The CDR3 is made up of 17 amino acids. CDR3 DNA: TGTGCCAGCAGCTTAGCGGGACAGAAACCCGGGGACACTGAAGCTTTCTTT. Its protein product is CASSLAGQKPGDTEAFF.

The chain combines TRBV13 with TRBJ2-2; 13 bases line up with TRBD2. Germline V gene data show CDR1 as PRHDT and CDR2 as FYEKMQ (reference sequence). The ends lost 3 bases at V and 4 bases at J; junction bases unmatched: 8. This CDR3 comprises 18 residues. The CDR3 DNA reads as TGTGCCAGCAGCTTCGGACTAGCGGGAGAGATTGGCACCGGGGAGCTGTTTTTT. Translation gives CASSFGLAGEIGTGELFF.

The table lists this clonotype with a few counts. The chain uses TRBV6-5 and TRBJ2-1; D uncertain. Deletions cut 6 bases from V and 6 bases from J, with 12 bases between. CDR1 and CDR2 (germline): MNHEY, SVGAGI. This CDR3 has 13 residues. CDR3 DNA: TGTGCCAGCAGAAGAGACCTGATCAATGAGCAGTTCTTC. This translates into CASRRDLINEQFF.

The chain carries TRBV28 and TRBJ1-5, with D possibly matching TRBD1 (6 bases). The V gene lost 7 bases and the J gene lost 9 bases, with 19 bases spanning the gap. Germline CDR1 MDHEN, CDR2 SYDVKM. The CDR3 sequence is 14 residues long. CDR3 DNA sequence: TGTGCCAGCACCTCATTTGGGGGCGGATGGCCCCAGCATTTT. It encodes CASTSFGGGWPQHF.

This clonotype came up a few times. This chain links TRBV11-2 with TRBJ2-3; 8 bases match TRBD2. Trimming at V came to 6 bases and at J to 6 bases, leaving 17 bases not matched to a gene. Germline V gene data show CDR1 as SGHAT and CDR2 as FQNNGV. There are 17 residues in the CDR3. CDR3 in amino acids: CASSLGASGSPFDTQYF. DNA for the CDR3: TGTGCCAGCAGTCTTGGGGCGAGCGGGAGTCCCTTCGATACGCAGTATTTT.

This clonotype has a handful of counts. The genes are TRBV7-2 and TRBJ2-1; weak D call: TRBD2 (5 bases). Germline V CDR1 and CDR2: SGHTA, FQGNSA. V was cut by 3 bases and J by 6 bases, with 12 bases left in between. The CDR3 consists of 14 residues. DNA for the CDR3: TGTGCCAGCAGCTTGGAAGAGGGCCCCAATGAGCAGTTCTTC. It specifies CASSLEEGPNEQFF. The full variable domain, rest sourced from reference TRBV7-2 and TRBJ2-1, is GAGVSQSPSNKVTEKGKDVELRCDPISGHTALYWYRQSLGQGLEFLIYFQGNSAPDKSGLPSDRFSAERTGGSVSTLTIQRTQQEDSAVYLCASSLEEGPNEQFFGPGTRLTVL.

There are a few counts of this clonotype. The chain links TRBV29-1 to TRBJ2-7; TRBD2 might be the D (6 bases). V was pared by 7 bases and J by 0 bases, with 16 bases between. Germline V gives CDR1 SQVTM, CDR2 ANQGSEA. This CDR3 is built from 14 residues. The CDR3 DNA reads TGCAGCGCTCAACCGGGACTGAGCTCCTACGAGCAGTACTTC. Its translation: CSAQPGLSSYEQYF.

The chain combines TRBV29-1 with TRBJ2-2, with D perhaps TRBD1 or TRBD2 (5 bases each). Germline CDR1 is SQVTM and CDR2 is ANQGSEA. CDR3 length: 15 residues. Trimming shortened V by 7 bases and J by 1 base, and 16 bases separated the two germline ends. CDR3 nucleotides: TGCAGCGGGTCAGCCGGGACGGAGAACACCGGGGAGCTGTTTTTT. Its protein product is CSGSAGTENTGELFF.

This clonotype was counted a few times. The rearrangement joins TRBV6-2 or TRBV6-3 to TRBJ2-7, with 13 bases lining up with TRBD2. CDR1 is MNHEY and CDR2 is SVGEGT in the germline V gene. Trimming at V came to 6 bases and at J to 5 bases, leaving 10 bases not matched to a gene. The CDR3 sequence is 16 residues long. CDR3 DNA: TGTGCCAGCAGACCTAGAGGACTAGCGGGGGTGGACGAGCAGTACTTC. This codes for CASRPRGLAGVDEQYF.

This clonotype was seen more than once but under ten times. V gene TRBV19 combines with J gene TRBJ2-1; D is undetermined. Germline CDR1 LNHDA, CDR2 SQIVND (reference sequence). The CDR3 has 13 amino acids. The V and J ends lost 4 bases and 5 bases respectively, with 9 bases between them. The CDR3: CASSRQIDNEQFF. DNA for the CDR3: TGTGCCAGTAGTAGGCAGATAGACAATGAGCAGTTCTTC.